A selection of T cell receptor beta chains follows, all from one sample in a study of T cells expressing NK-cell markers. Using the 5' RACE reads, TCRdb records one entry per CDR3 protein without DNA. The listing contains 350,000 to 400,000 distinct CDR3 sequences. The sample consisted of blood T cells: a sorted CD56 or NKG2C T cell subset, CD4+ or CD8+ T cells, or bulk PBMC T cells (not recorded which). The receptors shown here come from a woman aged 50 to 65 in good health. CDR3s include the opening cysteine and the closing phenylalanine or tryptophan.

v_call	j_call	cdr3_aa
TRBV5-5	TRBJ2-7	CASSSMAGTPAYEQYF
TRBV5-1	TRBJ2-1	CASSPEGQGLPGAVYNEQFF
TRBV20-1	TRBJ2-1	CSARLFGDSYNEQFF
TRBV18	TRBJ2-3	CASSRNGLAGVKGTDTQYF
TRBV12-3/TRBV12-4	TRBJ1-4	CASRLWDSQATNEKLFF
TRBV20-1	TRBJ2-1	CSVGNPYNEQFF
TRBV20-1	TRBJ2-1	CSAERAGDNEQFF
TRBV10-3	TRBJ2-1	CAISNTGLDEQFF
TRBV5-1	TRBJ1-5	CASSLAANQPQHF
TRBV7-7	TRBJ2-5	CASSSGGQGRETQYF
TRBV11-2	TRBJ2-1	CASSLAVGGYNEQFF
TRBV29-1	TRBJ2-1	CSVPGPRGRFGNEQFF
TRBV7-2	TRBJ2-2	CASSALAGAGGELFF
TRBV18	TRBJ2-1	CASSPTSGMHEQFF
TRBV5-1	TRBJ2-1	CASKREGASYNEQFF
TRBV25-1	TRBJ2-7	CASSSLGVAGPTYEQYF
TRBV10-3	TRBJ1-4	CAISERESREKLFF
TRBV4-1	TRBJ2-7	CASSQVRGYYEQYF
TRBV27	TRBJ2-1	CASSLWAGVDNEQFF
TRBV29-1	TRBJ1-2	CSVAPRGANYGYTF
TRBV5-5	TRBJ2-1	CASSLVLDNEQFF
TRBV5-8	TRBJ2-1	CASSLGTSTVHEQFF
TRBV24-1	TRBJ2-1	CATSATWGYEQFF
TRBV20-1	TRBJ2-4	CSAPRLAGRNIQYF
TRBV5-4	TRBJ2-1	CASSLKTDPGNEQFF
TRBV29-1	TRBJ2-5	CSVEYGTGASTQYF